Following are 11 T cell receptor beta chains from one sample sequenced in a study of blood T cell repertoires in COVID-19. Here immunoSEQ multiplex PCR was the method, and the copy in TCRdb shows in-frame clones only, minus some. The sample records approximately 97,000 clones, 80% to 90% being singletons. Material for sequencing was peripheral blood. The receptors originated from a woman at least 80 years old with acute or convalescent COVID-19.

The J gene is TRBJ2-1, the V gene TRBV10-3; 11 nucleotides align to TRBD2. The CDR3 totals 17 residues. Unmatched junction bases numbered 8, after V lost 0 bases and J lost 7 bases. Germline assignment: CDR1 ENHRY and CDR2 SYGVKD. The CDR3 coding sequence is TGTGCCATCAGTGAGTCAGTAGCGGGGGGGCCGCTAAATGAGCAGTTCTTC. Translated: CAISESVAGGPLNEQFF.

The CDR3 bases are TGTGCCAGTAGTATTGGGCCAGGCTTAATCTACGAGCAGTACTTC. The encoded protein is CASSIGPGLIYEQYF. V usage is TRBV19 and J usage is TRBJ2-7; no reliable D call. The CDR3 loop spans 15 amino acids. Looked up from germline, CDR1 is LNHDA and CDR2 is SQIVND (reference sequence). Trimming removed 3 bases at V and 3 bases at J, with 15 bases between.

The chain couples TRBV28 to TRBJ1-2; 7 bases map to TRBD1. From germline, CDR1 is MDHEN and CDR2 SYDVKM. The CDR3 runs to 15 residues. Trimming removed 7 bases from V and 8 bases from J; junction bases left unmatched: 16. CDR3 bases: TGTGCCAGCATCCTATCGGGGACAGCAACGCCCGGCTACACCTTC. This translates into CASILSGTATPGYTF.

The chain has TRBV6-6 and TRBJ1-2, with 9 bases lining up with TRBD1. V lost 6 bases, J lost 8 bases, and 7 bases stayed unmatched. CDR3 size: 13 residues. Per the germline V gene, CDR1 is MNHNY and CDR2 is SVGAGI (reference sequence). The CDR3 protein is CASSHGTGRGYTF. The CDR3 region has the DNA TGTGCCAGCAGCCACGGGACAGGGCGAGGCTACACCTTC.

The V call is TRBV6-5, the J call TRBJ2-1; D is unclear. V shed 6 bases and J shed 5 bases, with 8 bases lying between them. The CDR3 runs to 12 residues. Germline lookup yields CDR1 MNHEY and CDR2 SVGAGI. The CDR3, as DNA: TGTGCCAGCAGACGAGGCCACAATGAGCAGTTCTTC. The encoded protein is CASRRGHNEQFF.

The gene calls are TRBV5-5 and TRBJ1-4; 8 nucleotides agree with TRBD1. The germline V gene encodes CDR1 SGHKS and CDR2 YYEKEE (reference sequence). Trimming cost V 8 bases and J 7 bases; bases outside gene matches: 13. The CDR3 is 15 residues long. The CDR3 nucleotides read TGTGCCAGTTCCGGACAGGGCGCGGCAGGTGAAAAACTGTTTTTT. This sequence encodes CASSGQGAAGEKLFF.

The chain has TRBV27 and TRBJ1-1, with D unclear. Germline V CDR1 and CDR2: MNHEY, SMNVEV (reference sequence). The V end lost 2 bases, the J end lost 4 bases, and 8 bases lay between the germline ends. This CDR3 is built from 13 residues. This CDR3 reads CASSLRLLTEAFF. The CDR3 nucleotides read TGTGCCAGCAGTTTAAGACTACTCACTGAAGCTTTCTTT.

The chain has TRBV5-5 and TRBJ1-4, with a tentative D call TRBD1 (5 bases). Germline V CDR1 and CDR2: SGHKS, YYEKEE (reference sequence). CDR3 length: 15 amino acids. V shed 0 bases and J shed 0 bases, with 6 bases lying between them. The CDR3 DNA follows: TGTGCCAGCAGCTTGGTGACAGCAACTAATGAAAAACTGTTTTTT. Its translation is CASSLVTATNEKLFF.

The chain links TRBV6-1 to TRBJ1-5; 9 bases fit TRBD1. J was trimmed by 2 bases and V by 4 bases; bases with no gene match: 6. Looked up from germline, CDR1 is MNHNS and CDR2 is SASEGT. This CDR3 contains 16 residues. The CDR3, as DNA: TGTGCCAGCAGTGGGCGACAGGGGGTGGGCAATCAGCCCCAGCATTTT. It encodes CASSGRQGVGNQPQHF.

The chain combines TRBV11-2 with TRBJ1-6; D is perhaps TRBD1 (5 bases). Between the trimmed V and J ends, which lost 2 bases and 10 bases, there was a span of 15 bases. CDR1 is SGHAT and CDR2 is FQNNGV in the germline V gene. The length of the CDR3 is 15 residues. The CDR3 nucleotides read TGTGCCAGCAGCTTAACGGGGGATACAATGTCACCCCTCCACTTT. Encoded protein: CASSLTGDTMSPLHF.

V is TRBV9 and J is TRBJ1-1; no firm D call. V was shortened by 0 bases and J by 5 bases, with 8 bases between the two germline ends. The CDR3 extends over 13 amino acids. Germline CDR1 SGDLS, CDR2 YYNGEE. The CDR3 sequence is CASSVGRGTEAFF. The CDR3 DNA reads TGTGCCAGCAGCGTAGGACGCGGTACTGAAGCTTTCTTT.